Listed here are 12 T cell receptor beta chains from one sample, sequenced in a study of blood T cell repertoires in COVID-19. Profiling relied on immunoSEQ multiplex PCR, and the TCRdb table lists in-frame clones only, not all of them. This repertoire shows roughly 200,000 clones, 88% found once; its top ten account for 4%. The sample taken for sequencing was peripheral blood. The receptors here all came from a woman in her thirties with acute or convalescent COVID-19.

The chain employs TRBV5-1 and TRBJ2-7; D is undetermined. The CDR3 is 13 amino acids. Trimming took 5 bases from V and 0 from J, leaving 9 bases between them. CDR1 is SGHRS, CDR2 YFSETQ, per germline. The CDR3 nucleotides are TGCGCCAGCAGTGACACCTACTCCTACGAGCAGTACTTC. Protein: CASSDTYSYEQYF. The full variable domain, rest sourced from reference TRBV5-1 and TRBJ2-7, is KAGVTQTPRYLIKTRGQQVTLSCSPISGHRSVSWYQQTPGQGLQFLFEYFSETQRNKGNFPGRFSGRQFSNSRSEMNVSTLELGDSALYLCASSDTYSYEQYFGPGTRLTVT.

This sequence joins TRBV7-8 and TRBJ2-2; 8 bases fit TRBD1. The CDR3 extends over 14 amino acids. CDR1 and CDR2 (germline): SGHVS, FQNEAQ. V dropped 8 bases and J dropped 2; count of bases not matched to a gene: 4. CDR3 nucleotides: TGTGCCAGCCTGACAGGGGCAAACACCGGGGAGCTGTTTTTT. Its translation: CASLTGANTGELFF.

This clone showed up just a few times. The chain carries TRBV18 and TRBJ2-7, with D possibly TRBD1 on 6 matching bases. Germline CDR1 and CDR2: KGHSH and LQKENI. The CDR3 is made up of 12 amino acids. Trimming pared 3 bases from V and 7 bases from J, leaving 10 bases between. The CDR3 loop reads CASSPNQGEQYF. CDR3 nucleotide sequence: TGTGCCAGCTCACCCAACCAGGGGGAGCAGTACTTC.

This chain links TRBV11-1 with TRBJ1-4; no clear D gene. The V gene lost 0 bases and the J gene lost 12 bases, with 11 bases spanning the gap. CDR3 length: 13 residues. Germline CDR1 SGHAT, CDR2 FQDESV (reference sequence). The CDR3 sequence is CASSLAPERELFF. CDR3 nucleotides: TGTGCCAGCAGCTTAGCGCCCGAACGGGAACTGTTTTTT.

This clone came up a few times. This chain uses TRBV7-6 with TRBJ1-5; D perhaps matches TRBD1 (5 bases). Germline V CDR1 and CDR2: SGHVS, FNYEAQ. Trimming left V 1 base short and J 2 bases short, with 9 bases between. The CDR3 spans 15 residues. The CDR3 region is CASSLDQGGNQPQHF. DNA of the CDR3: TGTGCCAGCAGCTTAGACCAGGGTGGCAATCAGCCCCAGCATTTT.

The chain links TRBV11-2 to TRBJ2-7, with TRBD1 matching 7 bases. Per germline, CDR1 SGHAT and CDR2 FQNNGV. V shed 5 bases and J 2 bases; nucleotides not matched to a gene: 9. The CDR3 is 15 amino acids. CDR3 in amino acids: CASSNDREGAYEQYF. The CDR3 coding sequence is TGTGCCAGCAGCAATGACAGGGAAGGCGCCTACGAGCAGTACTTC.

This sequence joins TRBV28 and TRBJ2-1; 7 bases fit TRBD2. The germline V gene has CDR1 MDHEN and CDR2 SYDVKM. This CDR3 is built from 13 residues. Trimming at V came to 6 bases and at J to 6 bases, leaving 5 bases not matched to a gene. CDR3 DNA: TGTGCCAGCAGACTCGGGACTACCAATGAGCAGTTCTTC. Translating it yields CASRLGTTNEQFF.

The rearrangement uses TRBV12-3 or TRBV12-4 and TRBJ2-2, with TRBD2 matching over 8 bases. The CDR3 is 13 residues long. The V and J ends lost 5 bases and 8 bases, in that order; junction bases with no gene match: 4. This CDR3 reads CASSPGTRGELFF. CDR3 in DNA: TGTGCCAGCAGTCCCGGGACTAGAGGGGAGCTGTTTTTT.

The chain is built from TRBV14 and TRBJ2-2, with D perhaps matching TRBD2 (5 bases). V was pared by 4 bases and J by 8 bases, with 11 bases between. Germline V gives CDR1 SGHDN, CDR2 FVKESK. The CDR3 loop spans 13 amino acids. The CDR3 region has the DNA TGTGCCAGCAGCCCGAGGGTGGCTGGGGAGCTGTTTTTT. Amino acids: CASSPRVAGELFF.

This chain uses TRBV5-4 with TRBJ2-7, with 7 bases lining up with TRBD2. V lost 7 bases and J lost 0; bases outside the gene matches: 10. Germline assignment: CDR1 SGHNT and CDR2 YYREEE (reference sequence). The CDR3 has 15 amino acids. The CDR3 here is CASGRAGADSYEQYF. The CDR3 DNA reads TGTGCCAGCGGGAGGGCGGGAGCGGACTCCTACGAGCAGTACTTC.

Only one count was recorded for this clone. The chain employs TRBV5-4 and TRBJ2-5, with D unresolved. V dropped 1 base and J dropped 5 bases, with 9 bases sitting between them. Germline-derived CDR1 and CDR2 are SGHNT and YYREEE (reference sequence). The CDR3 has 13 residues. Here the CDR3 DNA reads TGTGCCAGCAGCTTGTGGGCCGCGGAGACCCAGTACTTC. It is translated as CASSLWAAETQYF.

This chain joins TRBV6-5 and TRBJ2-7; D possibly corresponds to TRBD2 (6 bases). The V end lost 6 bases, the J end lost 2 bases, and 17 bases lay between the germline ends. CDR1 is MNHEY and CDR2 is SVGAGI in the germline V gene. This CDR3 is built from 15 residues. The CDR3 protein is CASRWGEFLTYEQYF. The CDR3 region has the DNA TGTGCCAGCAGGTGGGGGGAATTTTTGACCTACGAGCAGTACTTC.